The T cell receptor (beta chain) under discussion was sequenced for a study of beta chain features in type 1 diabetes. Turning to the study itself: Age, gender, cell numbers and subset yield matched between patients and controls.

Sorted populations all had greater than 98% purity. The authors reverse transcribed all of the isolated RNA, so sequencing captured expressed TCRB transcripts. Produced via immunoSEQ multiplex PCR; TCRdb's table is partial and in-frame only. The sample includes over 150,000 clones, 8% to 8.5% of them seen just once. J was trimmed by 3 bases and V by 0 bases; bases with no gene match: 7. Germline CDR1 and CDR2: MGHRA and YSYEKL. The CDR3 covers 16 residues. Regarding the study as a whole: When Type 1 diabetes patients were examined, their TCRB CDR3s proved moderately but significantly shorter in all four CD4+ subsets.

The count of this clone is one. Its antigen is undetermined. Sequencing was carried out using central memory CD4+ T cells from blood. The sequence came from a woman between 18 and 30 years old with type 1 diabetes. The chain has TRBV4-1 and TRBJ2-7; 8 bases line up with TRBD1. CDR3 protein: CASSQDFGQGFYEQYF. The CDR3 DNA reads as TGCGCCAGCAGCCAAGATTTCGGACAGGGTTTCTACGAGCAGTACTTC.